A single sample gave rise to the 32 T cell receptor beta chains below, sequenced in a study of cytomegalovirus exposure and HLA in healthy donors. Clones were sequenced by immunoSEQ multiplex PCR, and TCRdb holds only the in-frame ones, with some missing. The sample records approximately 160,000 clones, around 85% being singletons. Sequenced: PBMCs. Receptors were obtained from a woman in her 30s in good health and CMV-seronegative.

The chain joins TRBV5-1 to TRBJ1-4; D gene ambiguous. Trimming took off 3 bases at V and 4 bases at J, with 10 bases between the two ends. CDR1 is SGHRS and CDR2 is YFSETQ in the germline V gene. This CDR3 is built from 14 residues. CDR3 loop: CASSSGSFNEKLFF. DNA of the CDR3: TGCGCCAGCAGCTCGGGCAGTTTTAATGAAAAACTGTTTTTT.

The CDR3 region has the DNA TGTGCCAGCAGTGACTCGACAGTACGGTATCGGACAGGGCTCTCTGGCTACACCTTC. Its translation: CASSDSTVRYRTGLSGYTF. The J gene is TRBJ1-2, the V gene TRBV6-4; 8 positions match TRBD1. V shed 0 bases, J shed 7 bases, and the junction held 19 bases outside the gene matches. Germline V lookup: CDR1 MRHNA, CDR2 SNTAGT. The CDR3 extends over 19 amino acids.

This CDR3 reads CASRADRSSNQPQHF. The CDR3 DNA sequence: TGTGCCAGTAGAGCCGACAGGTCCAGCAATCAGCCCCAGCATTTT. The rearrangement joins TRBV19 to TRBJ1-5; D possibly corresponds to TRBD1 (6 bases). V was trimmed by 6 bases and J by 1 base, leaving 13 bases between them. Germline-derived CDR1 and CDR2 are LNHDA and SQIVND (reference sequence). The CDR3 sequence is 15 residues long.

This clone has more than one count but fewer than ten. This sequence joins TRBV28 and TRBJ2-7; 8 bases agree with TRBD2. Germline CDR1 reads MDHEN; CDR2 reads SYDVKM. V lost 4 bases, J lost 4 bases, and 9 bases stayed unmatched. This CDR3 is 15 amino acids long. For the CDR3, the DNA is TGTGCCAGCAGTTGGGGGAGCGGGAGTGTGTACGAGCAGTACTTC. Translation gives CASSWGSGSVYEQYF.

The chain combines TRBV7-9 with TRBJ2-1, with D uncertain. Germline V gives CDR1 SEHNR, CDR2 FQNEAQ (reference sequence). With 1 base removed from V and 3 bases from J, the gap between germline ends came to 10 bases. The CDR3 runs to 15 residues. The CDR3 nucleotides are TGTGCCAGCAGCTTAGGTGGGTTGCACTACAATGAGCAGTTCTTC. Protein product: CASSLGGLHYNEQFF.

The CDR3 reads CASSWTGYQETQYF. CDR3 DNA sequence: TGTGCCAGCAGCTGGACAGGGTACCAAGAGACCCAGTACTTC. J is TRBJ2-5 and V is TRBV7-8; 8 nucleotides line up with TRBD1. The V and J ends lost 4 bases and 0 bases, in that order; junction bases with no gene match: 1. This CDR3 is 14 amino acids long. Germline CDR1 is SGHVS and CDR2 is FQNEAQ.

Concerning this clone: The sample holds other DNA sequences that translate to the same CDR3. V and J are TRBV29-1 and TRBJ2-1, with 10 bases matching TRBD2. This CDR3 is 15 amino acids long. The J segment lost 2 bases and the V segment lost 2 bases, leaving 3 bases of the junction unmatched. Germline-derived CDR1 and CDR2 are SQVTM and ANQGSEA. The chain's CDR3 is CSVELAGDTYNEQFF. In nucleotides, the CDR3 is TGCAGCGTTGAACTAGCGGGAGATACCTACAATGAGCAGTTCTTC.

V is TRBV27 and J is TRBJ1-1, with 7 positions matching TRBD1. Looked up from germline, CDR1 is MNHEY and CDR2 is SMNVEV (reference sequence). J gave up 4 bases and V 5 bases, and 10 bases lay outside the gene matches. The length of the CDR3 is 15 residues. As DNA, the CDR3 is TGTGCCAGCAGTCCAGAAGGGACAGTAGGCACTGAAGCTTTCTTT. It is translated as CASSPEGTVGTEAFF.

The rearrangement links TRBV28 to TRBJ2-2; TRBD1 matches at 8 bases. CDR1 and CDR2 from the germline V gene are MDHEN and SYDVKM. Trimming at V came to 4 bases and at J to 7 bases, leaving 5 bases not matched to a gene. This CDR3 spans 14 amino acids. The CDR3 region has the DNA TGTGCCAGCAGTTCATACAGGGGGTTCGGGGAGCTGTTTTTT. Translated: CASSSYRGFGELFF. The variable domain in full, completed from reference TRBV28 and TRBJ2-2, reads DVKVTQSSRYLVKRTGEKVFLECVQDMDHENMFWYRQDPGLGLRLIYFSYDVKMKEKGDIPEGYSVSREKKERFSLILESASTNQTSMYLCASSSYRGFGELFFGEGSRLTVL.

The chain has TRBV6-1 and TRBJ1-1; D not resolved. Germline-derived CDR1 and CDR2 are MNHNS and SASEGT. This CDR3 comprises 14 residues. V was cut by 5 bases and J by 0 bases, with 10 bases left in between. CDR3 amino acids: CASSKGVVNTEAFF. The DNA of the CDR3 is TGTGCCAGCAGTAAGGGAGTCGTGAACACTGAAGCTTTCTTT.

V gene TRBV5-1 combines with J gene TRBJ2-7; no definite D call. Deletions cut 4 bases from V and 3 bases from J, with 8 bases between. The CDR3 is 12 amino acids. Germline V gene sequence: CDR1 SGHRS, CDR2 YFSETQ. CDR3 DNA: TGCGCCAGCAGCGGAGATAGCTACGAGCAGTACTTC. Translation: CASSGDSYEQYF.

V usage is TRBV18 and J usage is TRBJ2-1; no reliable D call. Germline V gene lookup returns CDR1 KGHSH and CDR2 LQKENI. The CDR3 has 14 residues. Trimming took off 2 bases at V and 4 bases at J, with 9 bases between the two ends. The CDR3, as DNA: TGTGCCAGCTCACCAACGCGGTTTTACAATGAGCAGTTCTTC. Protein product: CASSPTRFYNEQFF.

J is TRBJ2-7 and V is TRBV28; possible D gene TRBD1, 5 bases. The V end lost 4 bases, the J end lost 3 bases, and 19 bases lay between the germline ends. Germline CDR1 and CDR2: MDHEN and SYDVKM. The CDR3 has 16 residues. CDR3 amino acids: CASSSQHDSRGYEQYF. The CDR3 DNA sequence: TGTGCCAGCAGTTCACAACACGACAGTAGAGGCTACGAGCAGTACTTC.

This chain connects TRBV4-1 to TRBJ2-7, with 8 bases aligning to TRBD2. The CDR3 spans 18 residues. Germline V gene sequence: CDR1 MGHRA, CDR2 YSYEKL. Germline trimming cut 2 bases from V and 5 bases from J; bases unmatched to any gene: 17. CDR3 nucleotides: TGCGCCAGCAGCCAAATCCGAAACCCCGGGACTAGAACAAACGAGCAGTACTTC. It translates to CASSQIRNPGTRTNEQYF.

This chain joins TRBV27 and TRBJ2-2, with a tentative D call TRBD2 (6 bases). V was trimmed by 7 bases and J by 2 bases, leaving 17 bases between them. Germline V lookup: CDR1 MNHEY, CDR2 SMNVEV (reference sequence). The CDR3 has 16 residues. CDR3 nucleotide sequence: TGTGCCAGCACTTTGGTATTGGCGGGAAACACCGGGGAGCTGTTTTTT. It codes for CASTLVLAGNTGELFF.

The chain has TRBV5-1 and TRBJ2-7, with D perhaps matching TRBD1 (6 bases). This CDR3 contains 16 residues. Between the trimmed V and J ends, which lost 3 bases and 2 bases, there was a span of 18 bases. Germline assignment: CDR1 SGHRS and CDR2 YFSETQ. The CDR3 DNA is TGCGCCAGCAGCTCCGGTTCCGGGACACCTACCTACGAGCAGTACTTC. Amino acids: CASSSGSGTPTYEQYF.

The V and J genes are TRBV28 and TRBJ2-3; the D is unclear. The V gene's germline CDR1 is MDHEN and CDR2 SYDVKM. V dropped 5 bases and J dropped 2 bases, with 2 bases sitting between them. This CDR3 has 11 residues. The CDR3 sequence: CASSLTDTQYF. CDR3 bases: TGTGCCAGCAGTCTCACAGATACGCAGTATTTT.

This clone was found once. V and J are TRBV7-6 and TRBJ1-1, with TRBD1 identical over 8 bases. Germline CDR1 SGHVS, CDR2 FNYEAQ. Trimming removed 5 bases from V and 0 bases from J; junction bases left unmatched: 17. The CDR3 extends over 19 amino acids. The CDR3 region has the DNA TGTGCCAGCAGCCCCGCGTCAGGGGGCGTTTTCGGAATGAACACTGAAGCTTTCTTT. Residues: CASSPASGGVFGMNTEAFF. Together with reference TRBV7-6 and TRBJ1-1, the CDR3 gives the full variable domain: GAGVSQSPRYKVTKRGQDVALRCDPISGHVSLYWYRQALGQGPEFLTYFNYEAQQDKSGLPNDRFSAERPEGSISTLTIQRTEQRDSAMYRCASSPASGGVFGMNTEAFFGQGTRLTVV.

This chain connects TRBV7-6 to TRBJ2-5; D ambiguous. The CDR3 has 16 amino acids. Germline-derived CDR1 and CDR2 are SGHVS and FNYEAQ. V was pared by 1 base and J by 5 bases, with 17 bases between. This CDR3 is CASSLELGNRWETQYF. CDR3 sequence (DNA): TGTGCCAGCAGCTTAGAGTTAGGCAACCGATGGGAGACCCAGTACTTC.

The rearrangement links TRBV7-9 to TRBJ2-7; a weak D match, TRBD1 (6 bases). CDR3 length: 14 amino acids. The V gene's germline CDR1 is SEHNR and CDR2 FQNEAQ (reference sequence). V lost 5 bases to trimming and J lost 2 bases, with 13 bases between them. The CDR3 spells CASSQTGGPYEQYF. CDR3 coding DNA: TGTGCCAGCAGCCAGACAGGTGGTCCCTACGAGCAGTACTTC.

The gene calls are TRBV2 and TRBJ1-5, with 7 bases matching TRBD1. The CDR3 covers 14 residues. Germline V gives CDR1 SNHLY, CDR2 FYNNEI. The V segment lost 6 bases and the J segment 0 bases; nucleotides outside the gene matches: 2. The CDR3 is CASRGGYSNQPQHF. In DNA, the CDR3 is TGTGCCAGCAGAGGGGGCTATAGCAATCAGCCCCAGCATTTT.

This sequence joins TRBV2 and TRBJ1-5; D not resolved. The CDR3 consists of 13 residues. V lost 0 bases and J lost 10, with 10 bases in between. Germline-derived CDR1 and CDR2 are SNHLY and FYNNEI. CDR3 DNA sequence: TGTGCCAGCAGTGAAGCGCATCAGAGTCCCCAGCATTTT. Its protein product is CASSEAHQSPQHF.

The rearrangement links TRBV29-1 to TRBJ1-2, with 9 bases aligning to TRBD1. CDR1 and CDR2 from the germline V gene are SQVTM and ANQGSEA. V shed 6 bases and J 4 bases; nucleotides not matched to a gene: 6. The length of the CDR3 is 13 residues. The CDR3 spells CSVDQTGGYGYTF. For the CDR3, the DNA is TGCAGCGTGGACCAGACAGGGGGCTATGGCTACACCTTC.

The V call is TRBV7-6, the J call TRBJ2-6, with D possibly being TRBD1 or TRBD2 (5 bases each). CDR1 is SGHVS, CDR2 FNYEAQ, per germline. The CDR3 contains 15 residues. Between the trimmed V and J ends, which lost 1 base and 2 bases, there was a span of 6 bases. CDR3 in DNA: TGTGCCAGCAGCTTAGGAGGGGCTGGGGCCAACGTCCTGACTTTC. Amino acid sequence: CASSLGGAGANVLTF.

This clone was seen a single time. This chain links TRBV4-3 with TRBJ2-3; D might be TRBD1 (6 bases). Trimming pared 5 bases from V and 2 bases from J, leaving 11 bases between. Per the germline V gene, CDR1 is LGHNA and CDR2 is YSLEER. CDR3 length equals 14 residues. The DNA of the CDR3 is TGCGCCAGCAGCTACCGGGACAACACAGATACGCAGTATTTT. As protein: CASSYRDNTDTQYF.

On this clone: Other DNA sequences in this specimen translate into the identical CDR3. The V gene is TRBV19, the J gene TRBJ2-1, with D possibly being TRBD2 (6 bases). The CDR3 has 14 amino acids. Trimming pared 4 bases from V and 3 bases from J, leaving 10 bases between. Looked up from germline, CDR1 is LNHDA and CDR2 is SQIVND (reference sequence). The CDR3 coding sequence is TGTGCCAGTAGTAAAAGGGGAGGCTACAATGAGCAGTTCTTC. Its translation is CASSKRGGYNEQFF.

This clone was recorded once. V and J are TRBV7-2 and TRBJ2-5; the D is unclear. Germline-derived CDR1 and CDR2 are SGHTA and FQGNSA. Deletions cut 0 bases from V and 5 bases from J, with 4 bases between. CDR3 size: 12 residues. The CDR3 protein is CASSLAAETQYF. DNA of the CDR3: TGTGCCAGCAGCTTAGCTGCCGAGACCCAGTACTTC. The complete variable domain, with remaining parts taken from reference TRBV7-2 and TRBJ2-5, reads GAGVSQSPSNKVTEKGKDVELRCDPISGHTALYWYRQSLGQGLEFLIYFQGNSAPDKSGLPSDRFSAERTGGSVSTLTIQRTQQEDSAVYLCASSLAAETQYFGPGTRLLVL.

This clone was observed a handful of times. V usage is TRBV6-1 and J usage is TRBJ1-2; D might be TRBD1 (6 bases). Germline CDR1 MNHNS, CDR2 SASEGT. V lost 1 base to trimming and J lost 4 bases, with 10 bases between them. The CDR3 spans 14 residues. In DNA, the CDR3 is TGTGCCAGCAGTGAAGAGGGACAAGTCTATGGCTACACCTTC. Amino acids: CASSEEGQVYGYTF.

This clone showed up just once. J is TRBJ1-6 and V is TRBV5-1; D remains unclear. This CDR3 is built from 15 residues. The V gene lost 0 bases and the J gene lost 5 bases, with 9 bases spanning the gap. Per the germline V gene, CDR1 is SGHRS and CDR2 is YFSETQ. CDR3 DNA: TGCGCCAGCAGCTTGGAGTTGCCGGATAATTCACCCCTCCACTTT. The encoded protein is CASSLELPDNSPLHF.

This clone was seen only once. This chain links TRBV21-1 with TRBJ2-7; whether TRBD2, the table's D call, matches the DNA was not checked. TRBV21-1 represents a pseudogene. The CDR3 loop spans 14 amino acids. DNA of the CDR3: TGTGCCAGCAGCGGCCATTGGTTCTCGGGCGAGCAGTACTTC. Translated: CASSGHWFSGEQYF.

The chain employs TRBV7-2 and TRBJ1-2; 7 bases line up with TRBD1. With V trimmed by 5 bases and J by 5 bases, 8 bases remained unmatched. This CDR3 spans 14 amino acids. CDR1 SGHTA and CDR2 FQGNSA come from the germline V gene. DNA of the CDR3: TGTGCCAGCAGCCGGGACAGCGGGAGTTATGGCTACACCTTC. This gives the protein CASSRDSGSYGYTF.

V gene TRBV7-2 combines with J gene TRBJ2-3; unclear D gene. The CDR3 totals 16 residues. Germline V gene lookup returns CDR1 SGHTA and CDR2 FQGNSA. Trimming cost V 5 bases and J 0 bases, with 15 bases left between them. The CDR3 loop is CASSLRRTTSTDTQYF. CDR3 in DNA: TGTGCCAGCAGCCTAAGAAGGACCACCAGCACAGATACGCAGTATTTT.